This T cell receptor beta chain was observed in a study of blood T cells in healthy people across ages. There were healthy Caucasian individuals from Russia, aged roughly 6 to 100, serving as donors. With a J-beta primer mix and a sample-barcoded 5' primer, a second PCR ran about 7 to 12 cycles. TCRdb re-called the 5' RACE reads through MiXCR, storing one row per CDR3 protein. The sample lists some 1.8 million distinct CDR3 sequences; around 42% were seen once. The sequencing input was blood. The TCR originated in a human donor in good health.

CDR3 in DNA: TGTGCCAGCAGCTTAGTAGCGGACAGGGCAGAGACCCAGTACTTC. Protein product: CASSLVADRAETQYF. The V and J genes are TRBV7-2 and TRBJ2-5, with TRBD1 matching 8 bases. This CDR3 has 15 residues. Trimming at V came to 1 base and at J to 4 bases, leaving 5 bases not matched to a gene. CDR1 is SGHTA and CDR2 is FQGNSA in the germline V gene.